This T cell receptor beta chain was identified in a study of blood T cell repertoires in COVID-19. Germline loops: CDR1 SGHRS, CDR2 YFSETQ. Between the trimmed V and J ends, which lost 1 base and 7 bases, there was a span of 14 bases. The CDR3 has 14 residues. Allocation to cohorts depended on clinical history reported by the participants. Authors' methods: Estimation of nucleated cell counts was performed using reference gene primer amplification. The assay was immunoSEQ multiplex PCR, and TCRdb's table has in-frame clones only and misses some. V, J and clone size reflect that table, while D and trimming were determined from the DNA. Of 260,000 or so clones in the sample, around 89% are singletons; the top ten hold 1.2%.

The chain employs TRBV5-1 and TRBJ1-1; D ambiguous. Material for sequencing was PBMCs or T cells enriched from blood (not recorded which). The TCR comes from a woman in her thirties or forties with acute COVID-19. The CDR3 DNA reads as TGCGCCAGCAGCTTGAACAGCCTCCGTCTTGAAGCTTTCTTT. Translation: CASSLNSLRLEAFF.